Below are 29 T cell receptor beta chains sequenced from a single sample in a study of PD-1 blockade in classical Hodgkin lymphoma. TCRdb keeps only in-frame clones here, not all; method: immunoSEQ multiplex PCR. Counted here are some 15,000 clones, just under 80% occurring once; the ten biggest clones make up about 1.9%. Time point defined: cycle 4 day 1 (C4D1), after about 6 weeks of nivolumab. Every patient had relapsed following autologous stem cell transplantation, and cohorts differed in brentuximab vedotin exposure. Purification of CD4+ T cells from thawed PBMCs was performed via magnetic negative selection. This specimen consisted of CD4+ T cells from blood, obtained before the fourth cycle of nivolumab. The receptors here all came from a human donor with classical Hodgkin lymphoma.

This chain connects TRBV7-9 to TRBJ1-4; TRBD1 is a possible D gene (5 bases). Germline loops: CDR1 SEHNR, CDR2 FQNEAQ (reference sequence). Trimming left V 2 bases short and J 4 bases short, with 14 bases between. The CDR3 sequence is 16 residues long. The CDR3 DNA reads TGTGCCAGCAGCTTAAGGTCGGCAGGGATTAATGAAAAACTGTTTTTT. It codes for CASSLRSAGINEKLFF.

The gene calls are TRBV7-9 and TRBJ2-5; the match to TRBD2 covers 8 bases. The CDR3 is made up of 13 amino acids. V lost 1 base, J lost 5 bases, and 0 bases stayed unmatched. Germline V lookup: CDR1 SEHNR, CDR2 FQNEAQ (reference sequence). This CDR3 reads CASSLGLAETQYF. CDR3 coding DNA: TGTGCCAGCAGCTTAGGACTAGCGGAGACCCAGTACTTC.

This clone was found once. The CDR3 protein is CASSLRDSGDTQYF. CDR3 nucleotides: TGCGCCAGCAGCTTGAGAGATAGCGGAGATACGCAGTATTTT. V is TRBV5-1 and J is TRBJ2-3, with D possibly TRBD2 on 6 matching bases. There are 14 residues in the CDR3. Trimming took 1 base from V and 5 from J, leaving 11 bases between them. Germline V gives CDR1 SGHRS, CDR2 YFSETQ.

The CDR3 region has the DNA TGTGCCAGCAGCTGGGGGCCTCGGGATACGCAGTATTTT. Amino acid sequence: CASSWGPRDTQYF. V is TRBV5-6 and J is TRBJ2-3; weak D call: TRBD1 (6 bases). The length of the CDR3 is 13 residues. The germline gives CDR1 SGHDT, CDR2 YYEEEE. V was clipped by 3 bases and J by 6 bases, with 11 bases between them.

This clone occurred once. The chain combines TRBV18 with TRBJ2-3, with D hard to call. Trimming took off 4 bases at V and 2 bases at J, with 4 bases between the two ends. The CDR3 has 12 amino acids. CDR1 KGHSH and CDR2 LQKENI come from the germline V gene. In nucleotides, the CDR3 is TGTGCCAGCTCACTTTACACAGATACGCAGTATTTT. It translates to CASSLYTDTQYF.

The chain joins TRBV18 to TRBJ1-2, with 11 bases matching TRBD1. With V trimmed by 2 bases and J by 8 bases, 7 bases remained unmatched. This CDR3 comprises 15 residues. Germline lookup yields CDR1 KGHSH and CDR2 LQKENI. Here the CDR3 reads CASSPNGQGAQGYTF. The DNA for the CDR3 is TGTGCCAGCTCACCAAACGGACAGGGGGCGCAGGGCTACACCTTC.

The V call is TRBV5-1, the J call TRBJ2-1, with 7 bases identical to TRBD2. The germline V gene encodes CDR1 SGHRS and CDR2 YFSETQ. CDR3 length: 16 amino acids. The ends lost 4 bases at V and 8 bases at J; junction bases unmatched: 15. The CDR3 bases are TGCGCCAGCAGCCTGACTAGCAACCCAGGGTGGGATGAGCAGTTCTTC. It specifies CASSLTSNPGWDEQFF.

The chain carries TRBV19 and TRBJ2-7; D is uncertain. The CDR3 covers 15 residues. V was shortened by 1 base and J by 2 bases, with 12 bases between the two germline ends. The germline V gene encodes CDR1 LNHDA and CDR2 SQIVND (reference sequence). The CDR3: CASSIGPFGAYEQYF. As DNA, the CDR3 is TGTGCCAGTAGTATAGGTCCCTTTGGCGCCTACGAGCAGTACTTC.

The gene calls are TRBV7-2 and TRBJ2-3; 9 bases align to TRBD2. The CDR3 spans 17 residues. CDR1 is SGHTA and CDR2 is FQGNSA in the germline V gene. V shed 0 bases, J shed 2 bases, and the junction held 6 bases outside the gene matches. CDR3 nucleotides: TGTGCCAGCAGCTTAGCTAGCGGGAGCACTACCACAGATACGCAGTATTTT. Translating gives CASSLASGSTTTDTQYF.

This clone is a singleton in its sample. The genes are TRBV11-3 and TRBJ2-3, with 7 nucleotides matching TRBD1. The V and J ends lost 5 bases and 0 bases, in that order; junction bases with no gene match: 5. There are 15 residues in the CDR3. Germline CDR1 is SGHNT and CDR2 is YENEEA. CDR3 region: CASSIGQASTDTQYF. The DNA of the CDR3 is TGTGCCAGCAGCATAGGACAGGCTAGCACAGATACGCAGTATTTT.

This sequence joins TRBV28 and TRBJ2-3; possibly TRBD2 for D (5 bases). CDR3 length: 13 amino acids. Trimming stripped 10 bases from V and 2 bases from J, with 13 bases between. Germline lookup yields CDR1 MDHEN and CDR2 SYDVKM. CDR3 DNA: TGTGCCATCTCCGACCTAGCCACAGATACGCAGTATTTT. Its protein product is CAISDLATDTQYF.

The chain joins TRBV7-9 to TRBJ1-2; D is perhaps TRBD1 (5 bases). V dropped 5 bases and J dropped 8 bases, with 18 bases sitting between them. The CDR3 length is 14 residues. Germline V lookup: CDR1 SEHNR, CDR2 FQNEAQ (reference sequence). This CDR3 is CASSSYGTAEGYTF. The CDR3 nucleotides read TGTGCCAGCAGCAGCTACGGGACGGCAGAAGGCTACACCTTC. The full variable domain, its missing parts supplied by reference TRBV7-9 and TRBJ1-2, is DTGVSQNPRHKITKRGQNVTFRCDPISEHNRLYWYRQTLGQGPEFLTYFQNEAQLEKSRLLSDRFSAERPKGSFSTLEIQRTEQGDSAMYLCASSSYGTAEGYTFGSGTRLTVV.

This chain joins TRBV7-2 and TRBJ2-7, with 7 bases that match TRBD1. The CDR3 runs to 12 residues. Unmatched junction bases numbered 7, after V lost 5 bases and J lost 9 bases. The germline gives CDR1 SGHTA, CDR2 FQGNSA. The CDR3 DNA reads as TGTGCCAGCAGCCCGGGGACAGCGAGGCAGTACTTC. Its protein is CASSPGTARQYF.

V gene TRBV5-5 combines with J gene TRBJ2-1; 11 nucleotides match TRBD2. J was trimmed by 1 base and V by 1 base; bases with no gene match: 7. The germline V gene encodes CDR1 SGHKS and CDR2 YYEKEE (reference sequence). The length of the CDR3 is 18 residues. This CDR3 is CASSLSTSGRGSYNEQFF. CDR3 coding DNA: TGTGCCAGCAGCTTGAGTACTAGCGGGAGAGGGTCCTACAATGAGCAGTTCTTC.

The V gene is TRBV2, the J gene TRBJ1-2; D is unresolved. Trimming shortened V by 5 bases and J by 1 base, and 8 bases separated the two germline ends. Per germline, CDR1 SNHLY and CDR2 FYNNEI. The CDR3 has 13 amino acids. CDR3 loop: CASSPDVNYGYTF. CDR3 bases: TGTGCCAGCAGTCCGGACGTTAACTATGGCTACACCTTC.

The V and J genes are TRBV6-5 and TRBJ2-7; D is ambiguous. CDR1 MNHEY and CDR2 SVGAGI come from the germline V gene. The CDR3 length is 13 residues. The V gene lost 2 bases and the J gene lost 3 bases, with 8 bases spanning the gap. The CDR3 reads CASSYPSSYEQYF. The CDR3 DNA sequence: TGTGCCAGCAGTTACCCTTCTAGCTACGAGCAGTACTTC.

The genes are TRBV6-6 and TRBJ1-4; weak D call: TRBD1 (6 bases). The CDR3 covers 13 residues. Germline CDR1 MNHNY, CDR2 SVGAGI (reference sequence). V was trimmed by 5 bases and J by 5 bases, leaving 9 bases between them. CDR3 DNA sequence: TGTGCCAGCAGTCCCGGACAGAATGAAAAACTGTTTTTT. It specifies CASSPGQNEKLFF.

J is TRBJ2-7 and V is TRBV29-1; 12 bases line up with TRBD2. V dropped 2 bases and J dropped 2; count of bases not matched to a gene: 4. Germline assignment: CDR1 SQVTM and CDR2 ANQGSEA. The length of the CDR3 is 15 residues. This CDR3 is CSVETGTSGPYEQYF. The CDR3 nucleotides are TGCAGCGTTGAAACTGGGACTAGCGGGCCCTACGAGCAGTACTTC.

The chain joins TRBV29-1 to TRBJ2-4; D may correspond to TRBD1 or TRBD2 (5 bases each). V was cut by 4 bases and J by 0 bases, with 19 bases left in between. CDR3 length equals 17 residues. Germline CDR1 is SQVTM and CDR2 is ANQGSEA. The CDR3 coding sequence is TGCAGCGTTGGGGCACGGGGTGGGGCTCTAGCCAAAAACATTCAGTACTTC. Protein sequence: CSVGARGGALAKNIQYF.

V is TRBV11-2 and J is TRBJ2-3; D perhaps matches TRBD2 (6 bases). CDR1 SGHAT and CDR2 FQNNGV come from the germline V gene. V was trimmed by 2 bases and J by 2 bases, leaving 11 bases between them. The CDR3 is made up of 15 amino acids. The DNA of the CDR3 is TGTGCCAGCAGCTTACGGCTAGCGAACACAGATACGCAGTATTTT. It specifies CASSLRLANTDTQYF.

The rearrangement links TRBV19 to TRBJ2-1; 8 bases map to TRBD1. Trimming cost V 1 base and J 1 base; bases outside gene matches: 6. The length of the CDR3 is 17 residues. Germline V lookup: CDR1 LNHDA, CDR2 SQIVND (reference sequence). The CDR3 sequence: CASSIVRTGLSYNEQFF. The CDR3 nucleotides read TGTGCCAGTAGTATAGTCCGGACAGGGTTATCCTACAATGAGCAGTTCTTC.

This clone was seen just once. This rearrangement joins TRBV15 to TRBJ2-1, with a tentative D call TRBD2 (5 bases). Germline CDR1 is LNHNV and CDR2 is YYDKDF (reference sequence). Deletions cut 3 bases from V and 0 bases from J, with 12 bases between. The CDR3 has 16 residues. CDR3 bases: TGTGCCACCAGCAGTCCCCGAGCGGACTCCTACAATGAGCAGTTCTTC. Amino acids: CATSSPRADSYNEQFF.

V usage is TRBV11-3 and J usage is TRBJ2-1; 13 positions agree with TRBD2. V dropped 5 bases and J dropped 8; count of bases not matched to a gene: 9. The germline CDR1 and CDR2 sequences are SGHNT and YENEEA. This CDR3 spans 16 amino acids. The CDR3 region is CASSPRTSGSWDEQFF. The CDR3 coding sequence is TGTGCCAGCAGCCCAAGGACTAGCGGGAGCTGGGATGAGCAGTTCTTC.

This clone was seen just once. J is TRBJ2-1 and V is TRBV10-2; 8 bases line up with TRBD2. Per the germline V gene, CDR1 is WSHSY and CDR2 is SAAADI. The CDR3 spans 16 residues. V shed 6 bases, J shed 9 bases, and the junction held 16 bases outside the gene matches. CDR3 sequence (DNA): TGCGCCAGCAGCACAGCTATAGCGGGGATAACCGTTGAGCAGTTCTTC. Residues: CASSTAIAGITVEQFF.

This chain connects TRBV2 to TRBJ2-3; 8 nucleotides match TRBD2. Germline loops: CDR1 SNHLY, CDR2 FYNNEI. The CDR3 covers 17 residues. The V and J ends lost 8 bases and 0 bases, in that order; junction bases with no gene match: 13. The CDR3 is CASQFRLAGPSTDTQYF. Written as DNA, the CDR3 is TGTGCCAGCCAGTTCCGATTAGCGGGACCTAGCACAGATACGCAGTATTTT.

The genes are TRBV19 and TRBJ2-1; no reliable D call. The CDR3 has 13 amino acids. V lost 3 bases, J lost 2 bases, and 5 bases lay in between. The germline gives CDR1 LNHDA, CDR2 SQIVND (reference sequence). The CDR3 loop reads CASSIFTYNEQFF. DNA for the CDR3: TGTGCCAGTAGTATTTTTACCTACAATGAGCAGTTCTTC.

The chain's CDR3 is CATSRAGTSGTSSYNEQFF. In nucleotides, the CDR3 is TGTGCCACCAGCAGAGCCGGGACTAGCGGGACGAGCTCCTACAATGAGCAGTTCTTC. The chain carries TRBV15 and TRBJ2-1; 13 bases agree with TRBD2. This CDR3 spans 19 amino acids. Germline V CDR1 and CDR2: LNHNV, YYDKDF (reference sequence). After removal of 1 base from V and 0 bases from J, the junction contained 6 bases not matched to a gene.

CDR3 DNA sequence: TGCGCCAGCAGCTTAGAGGGCGGTGCCGGGGAGCTGTTTTTT. It specifies CASSLEGGAGELFF. The V and J genes are TRBV5-1 and TRBJ2-2, with a possible D match to TRBD2 (5 bases). CDR1 and CDR2 (germline): SGHRS, YFSETQ. V lost 2 bases and J lost 6, with 11 bases in between. The CDR3 is made up of 14 amino acids.

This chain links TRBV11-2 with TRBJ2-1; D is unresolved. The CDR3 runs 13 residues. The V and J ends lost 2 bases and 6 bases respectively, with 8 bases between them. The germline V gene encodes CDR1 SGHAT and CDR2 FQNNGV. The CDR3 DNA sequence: TGTGCCAGCAGCTTATTAGTCAGCAATGAGCAGTTCTTC. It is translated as CASSLLVSNEQFF.